Listed here are 10 T cell receptor beta chains from one sample, sequenced in a study of Graves' ophthalmopathy and Graves' hyperthyroidism. RNA transcripts served as template for amplifying TCR beta CDR3 sequences. Second-round multiplex PCR followed a first-round RT-PCR using HTBI primers. TCRdb passed the multiplex PCR reads through MiXCR, listing each CDR3 protein once. The table shows 620,000 or so distinct CDR3 sequences, with about 20% occurring only once. The sequenced material came from peripheral blood. The receptors come from a woman younger than 35 with stable Graves' hyperthyroidism. Some clones in this sample may be carry-over from other donors' samples.

This clonotype was picked up many times. J is TRBJ1-1 and V is TRBV12-3 or TRBV12-4; D not certain. Trimming took off 6 bases at V and 6 bases at J, with 8 bases between the two ends. CDR3 size: 11 residues. The CDR3 bases are TGTGCCAGCAGGACCCGAGCTGAAGCTTTCTTT. Protein sequence: CASRTRAEAFF.

This clonotype was seen at least ten times. The chain employs TRBV6-1 and TRBJ2-7; the D gene is possibly TRBD1 (6 bases). Germline V gene lookup returns CDR1 MNHNS and CDR2 SASEGT. This CDR3 region has 13 residues. Trimming cost V 6 bases and J 3 bases, with 12 bases left between them. The DNA of the CDR3 is TGTGCCAGCAGCCCCGGACAGTTCTACGAGCAGTACTTC. Translated: CASSPGQFYEQYF.

The chain uses TRBV5-1 and TRBJ2-7; the D is unclear. Looked up from germline, CDR1 is SGHRS and CDR2 is YFSETQ. The V and J ends lost 0 bases and 4 bases respectively, with 11 bases between them. The CDR3 totals 14 residues. CDR3 protein: CASSLEVSTYEQYF. The CDR3 nucleotides read TGCGCCAGCAGCTTGGAGGTCTCAACATACGAGCAGTACTTC.

CDR3 residues: CASSYGVIAGANVLTF. CDR3 nucleotide sequence: TGTGCCAGCAGTTATGGGGTTATAGCTGGGGCCAACGTCCTGACTTTC. The rearrangement links TRBV28 to TRBJ2-6, with unresolved D. The V end was cut by 4 bases, the J end by 2 bases, with 12 bases between. The CDR3 loop spans 16 amino acids. CDR1 is MDHEN and CDR2 is SYDVKM in the germline V gene.

This clonotype came up many times. The rearrangement uses TRBV20-1 and TRBJ1-1; 8 positions agree with TRBD1. The CDR3 spans 14 residues. The ends lost 2 bases at V and 1 base at J; junction bases unmatched: 3. Germline CDR1 is DFQATT and CDR2 is SNEGSKA (reference sequence). The CDR3 region has the DNA TGCAGTGCTAGAAGGCAGGGGGCGAACACTGAAGCTTTCTTT. This sequence encodes CSARRQGANTEAFF.

This clonotype was recorded at least ten times. CDR3 protein: CASSDRAGTGYGYTF. Written as DNA, the CDR3 is TGTGCCAGCAGTGACCGAGCCGGGACAGGTTATGGCTACACCTTC. This chain joins TRBV25-1 and TRBJ1-2; TRBD1 matches at 8 bases. Germline V lookup: CDR1 MGHDK, CDR2 SYGVNS. The CDR3 contains 15 residues. After removal of 3 bases from V and 5 bases from J, the junction contained 8 bases not matched to a gene.

This clonotype turned up a few times. The gene calls are TRBV20-1 and TRBJ1-2, with 11 positions matching TRBD1. The V and J ends lost 1 base and 3 bases, in that order; junction bases with no gene match: 4. The germline V gene has CDR1 DFQATT and CDR2 SNEGSKA (reference sequence). This CDR3 spans 15 amino acids. The CDR3 sequence is CSARGDRGGDYGYTF. DNA of the CDR3: TGCAGTGCTAGAGGGGACAGGGGGGGCGACTATGGCTACACCTTC.

This clonotype was observed many times. V is TRBV12-3 or TRBV12-4 and J is TRBJ2-2; the D gene is possibly TRBD1 (5 bases). The CDR3 loop spans 12 amino acids. Trimming removed 3 bases at V and 9 bases at J, with 8 bases between. The CDR3 nucleotides are TGTGCCAGCAGTTTTTGGGGCCGGGAGCTGTTTTTT. Residues: CASSFWGRELFF.

This clonotype was recorded many times. The rearrangement uses TRBV2 and TRBJ1-1; D gene unclear. Germline V lookup: CDR1 SNHLY, CDR2 FYNNEI. This CDR3 contains 13 residues. Trimming pared 7 bases from V and 1 base from J, leaving 10 bases between. CDR3 in DNA: TGTGCCAGCATTCTTGACGGGAACACTGAAGCTTTCTTT. The encoded protein is CASILDGNTEAFF.

The chain links TRBV11-2 to TRBJ1-1; D is perhaps TRBD1 (5 bases). Germline values: CDR1 SGHAT, CDR2 FQNNGV. The CDR3 contains 14 residues. The germline V and J ends were trimmed by 1 base and 9 bases, with 15 bases remaining between them. CDR3 protein: CASSLVGQGAQAFF. Written as DNA, the CDR3 is TGTGCCAGCAGCTTAGTCGGACAAGGAGCCCAAGCTTTCTTT.